This record concerns one TCR beta chain sequence. The data were obtained in a study of blood T cell repertoires in COVID-19. Across the study: Spain, Italy and the United States supplied samples that represented acute and convalescent COVID-19. T cells, B-cell-depleted T cells, or PBMCs supplied cDNA or gDNA.

Measured with immunoSEQ multiplex PCR; TCRdb has only the in-frame clones, and not every one. This table holds approximately 280,000 clones, roughly 85% found once. This CDR3 has 13 amino acids. Trimming cost V 3 bases and J 3 bases, with 8 bases left between them. Participant-given clinical history determined each cohort assignment. Each recovered donor of Cohort 3 presented with two negative PCRs, clearance, or symptom resolution. The V and J genes are TRBV12-3 or TRBV12-4 and TRBJ2-5; possible D gene TRBD1, 5 bases. The TCR comes from a woman between 50 and 59 years old who had recovered from COVID-19. Sequencing used PBMCs or T cells enriched from blood (not recorded which). CDR3 sequence: CASSFGQEETQYF. The CDR3 coding sequence is TGTGCCAGCAGTTTCGGACAAGAAGAGACCCAGTACTTC.